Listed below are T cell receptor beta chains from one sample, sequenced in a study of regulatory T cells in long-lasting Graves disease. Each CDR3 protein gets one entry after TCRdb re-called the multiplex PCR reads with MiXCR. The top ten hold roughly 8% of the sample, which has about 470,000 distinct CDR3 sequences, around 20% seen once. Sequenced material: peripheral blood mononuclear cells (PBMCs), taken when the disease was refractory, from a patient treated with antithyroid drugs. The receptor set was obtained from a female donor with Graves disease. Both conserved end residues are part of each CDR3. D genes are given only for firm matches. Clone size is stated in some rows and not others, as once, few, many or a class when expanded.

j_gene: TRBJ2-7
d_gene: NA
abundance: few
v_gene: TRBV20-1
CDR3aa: CSAKRGVYEQYF
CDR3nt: TGCAGTGCTAAAAGGGGTGTGTACGAGCAGTACTTC

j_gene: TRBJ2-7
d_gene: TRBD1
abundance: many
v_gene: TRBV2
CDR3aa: CASSEVGGQGSYEQYF
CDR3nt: TGTGCCAGCAGTGAGGTAGGGGGACAGGGGTCGTACGAGCAGTACTTC

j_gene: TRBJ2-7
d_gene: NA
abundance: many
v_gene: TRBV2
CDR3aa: CASSDRLALSYEQYF
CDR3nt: TGTGCCAGCAGTGATAGGCTAGCATTGAGCTACGAGCAGTACTTC

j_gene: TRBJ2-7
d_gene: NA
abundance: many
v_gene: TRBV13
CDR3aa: CASSSSGISYEQYF
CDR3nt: TGTGCCAGCAGCTCCTCCGGGATCTCCTACGAGCAGTACTTC

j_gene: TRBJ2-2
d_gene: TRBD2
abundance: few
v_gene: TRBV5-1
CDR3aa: CASSLVRLAGTGELFF
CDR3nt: TGCGCCAGCAGCTTGGTACGGCTAGCGGGAACCGGGGAGCTGTTTTTT

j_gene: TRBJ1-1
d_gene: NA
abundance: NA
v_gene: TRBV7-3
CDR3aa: CASSPTRGQNTEAFF
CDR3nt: TGTGCCAGCAGCCCAACCCGTGGACAGAACACTGAAGCTTTCTTT

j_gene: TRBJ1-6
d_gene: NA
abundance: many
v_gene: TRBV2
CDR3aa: CASRDVPGTSYSPLHF
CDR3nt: TGTGCCAGCAGAGATGTCCCCGGGACCTCATATTCACCCCTCCACTTT

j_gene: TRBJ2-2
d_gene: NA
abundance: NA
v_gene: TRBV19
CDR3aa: CASSYGSGNTGELFF
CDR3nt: TGTGCCAGTAGTTACGGGAGCGGAAACACCGGGGAGCTGTTTTTT

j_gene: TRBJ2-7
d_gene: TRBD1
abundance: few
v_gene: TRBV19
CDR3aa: CASSTHPGQGMRNEQYF
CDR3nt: TGTGCCAGTAGTACCCACCCGGGACAGGGTATGAGGAACGAGCAGTACTTC

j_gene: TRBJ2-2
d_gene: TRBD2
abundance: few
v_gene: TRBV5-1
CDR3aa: CASSWTSGRGGGELFF
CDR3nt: TGCGCCAGCAGCTGGACTAGCGGGAGAGGAGGTGGGGAGCTGTTTTTT

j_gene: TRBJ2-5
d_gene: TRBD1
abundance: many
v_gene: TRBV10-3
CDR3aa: CATLDRGETQYF
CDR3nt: TGTGCCACCCTGGACAGGGGAGAGACCCAGTACTTC

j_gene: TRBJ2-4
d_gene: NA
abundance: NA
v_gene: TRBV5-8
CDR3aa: CASSSGLSKNIQYF
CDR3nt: TGTGCCAGCAGCTCCGGACTATCCAAAAACATTCAGTACTTC

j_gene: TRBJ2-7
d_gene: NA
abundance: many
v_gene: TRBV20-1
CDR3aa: CSAGDPGTEPYEQYF
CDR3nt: TGCAGTGCTGGAGATCCCGGGACGGAACCCTACGAGCAGTACTTC

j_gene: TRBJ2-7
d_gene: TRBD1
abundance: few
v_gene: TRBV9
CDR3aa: CASSQWGTGGEQYF
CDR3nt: TGTGCCAGCAGCCAATGGGGGACAGGGGGCGAGCAGTACTTC

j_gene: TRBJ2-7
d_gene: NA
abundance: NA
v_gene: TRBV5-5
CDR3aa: CASSSLPSYEQYF
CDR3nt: TGTGCCAGCAGCTCGCTACCCTCCTACGAGCAGTACTTC

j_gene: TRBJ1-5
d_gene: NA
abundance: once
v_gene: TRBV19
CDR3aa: CASTPDTWGNQPQHF
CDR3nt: TGTGCCAGTACCCCAGATACTTGGGGCAATCAGCCCCAGCATTTT

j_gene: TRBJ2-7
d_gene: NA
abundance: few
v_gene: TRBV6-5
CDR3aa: CASSYGLAPDSYEQYF
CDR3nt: TGTGCCAGCAGTTACGGGCTAGCGCCAGACTCCTACGAGCAGTACTTC

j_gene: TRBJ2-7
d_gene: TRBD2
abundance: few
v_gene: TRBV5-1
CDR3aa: CASSSGLAGGHREYEQYF
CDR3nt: TGCGCCAGCAGCTCCGGACTAGCGGGAGGGCATCGAGAGTACGAGCAGTACTTC

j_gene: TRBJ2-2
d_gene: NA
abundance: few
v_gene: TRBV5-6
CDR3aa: CASRPGWGTGELFF
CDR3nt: TGTGCCAGCAGGCCGGGATGGGGCACCGGGGAGCTGTTTTTT

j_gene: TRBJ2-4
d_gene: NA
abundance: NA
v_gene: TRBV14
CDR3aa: CASSPRRVAKNIQYF
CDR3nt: TGTGCCAGCAGCCCTAGGCGAGTAGCCAAAAACATTCAGTACTTC

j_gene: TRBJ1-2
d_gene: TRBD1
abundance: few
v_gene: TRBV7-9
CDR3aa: CASSLGGQGFNYGYTF
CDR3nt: TGTGCCAGCAGCTTAGGAGGACAGGGGTTTAACTATGGCTACACCTTC

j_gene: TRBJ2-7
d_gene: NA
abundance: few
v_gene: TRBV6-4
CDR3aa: CASSPLAGYEQYF
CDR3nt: TGTGCCAGCAGTCCACTCGCGGGGTACGAGCAGTACTTC

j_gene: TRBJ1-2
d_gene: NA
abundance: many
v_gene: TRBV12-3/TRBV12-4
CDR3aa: CASSLGGEFSYGYTF
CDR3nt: TGTGCCAGCAGTCTAGGAGGGGAATTCAGCTATGGCTACACCTTC

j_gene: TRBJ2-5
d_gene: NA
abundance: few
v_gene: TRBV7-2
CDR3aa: CASSFRYRETQYF
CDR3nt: TGTGCCAGCAGCTTCCGATACAGAGAGACCCAGTACTTC

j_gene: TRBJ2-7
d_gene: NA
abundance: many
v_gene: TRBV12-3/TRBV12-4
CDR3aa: CASSLGGDGEQYF
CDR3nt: TGTGCCAGCAGTTTAGGAGGGGACGGCGAGCAGTACTTC

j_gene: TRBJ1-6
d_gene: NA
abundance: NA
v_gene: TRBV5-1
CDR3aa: CASSSGQTNSPLHF
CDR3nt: TGCGCCAGCAGCTCTGGACAGACTAATTCACCCCTCCACTTT

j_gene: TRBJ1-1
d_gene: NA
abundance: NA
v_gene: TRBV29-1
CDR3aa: CSVERENTEAFF
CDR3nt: TGCAGCGTCGAAAGGGAGAACACTGAAGCTTTCTTT

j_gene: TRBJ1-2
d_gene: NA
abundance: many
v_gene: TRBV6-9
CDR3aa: CASSYSVALVTRANYGYTF
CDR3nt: TGTGCCAGCAGTTACTCAGTCGCTTTGGTCACTAGAGCTAACTATGGCTACACCTTC

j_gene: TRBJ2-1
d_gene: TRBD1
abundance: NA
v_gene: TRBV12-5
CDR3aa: CASGSPDGTDLDEQFF
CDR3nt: TGTGCTAGTGGTTCGCCGGACGGGACAGATCTCGATGAGCAGTTCTTC

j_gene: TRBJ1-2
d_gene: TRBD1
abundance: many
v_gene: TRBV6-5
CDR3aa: CASSYSILSGGNYGYTF
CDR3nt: TGTGCCAGCAGTTACTCGATTTTGTCAGGGGGTAACTATGGCTACACCTTC

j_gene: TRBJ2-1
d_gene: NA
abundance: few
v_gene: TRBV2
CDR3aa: CASRYYNEQFF
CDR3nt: TGTGCCAGCAGATACTACAATGAGCAGTTCTTC

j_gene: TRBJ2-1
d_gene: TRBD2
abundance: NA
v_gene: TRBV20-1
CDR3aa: CSARDSSTSVYNEQFF
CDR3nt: TGCAGTGCTAGAGATAGTTCGACTAGCGTGTACAATGAGCAGTTCTTC

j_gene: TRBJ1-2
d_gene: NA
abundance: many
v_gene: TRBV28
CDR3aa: CASSLFPGRYYGYTF
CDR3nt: TGTGCCAGCAGTTTATTTCCGGGGCGTTACTATGGCTACACCTTC

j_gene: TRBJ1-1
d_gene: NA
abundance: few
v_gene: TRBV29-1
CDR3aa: CSASGGAGTEAFF
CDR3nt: TGCAGCGCATCGGGGGGAGCGGGCACTGAAGCTTTCTTT

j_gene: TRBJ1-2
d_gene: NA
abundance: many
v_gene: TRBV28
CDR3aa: CASSPPEKARGYTF
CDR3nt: TGTGCCAGCAGCCCACCGGAAAAAGCTCGTGGCTACACCTTC

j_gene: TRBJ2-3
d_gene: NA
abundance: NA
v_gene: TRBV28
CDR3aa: CASKDPWGTQYF
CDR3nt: TGTGCCAGCAAGGACCCATGGGGTACGCAGTATTTT

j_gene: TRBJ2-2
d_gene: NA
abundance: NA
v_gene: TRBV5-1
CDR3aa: CASSADVANTGELSF
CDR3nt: TGCGCCAGCAGCGCGGACGTCGCGAACACCGGGGAGCTGTCTTTT

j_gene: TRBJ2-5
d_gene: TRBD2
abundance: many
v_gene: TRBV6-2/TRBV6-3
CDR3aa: CASSYAAGGRETQYF
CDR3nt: TGTGCCAGCAGTTACGCGGCGGGAGGGCGAGAGACCCAGTACTTC

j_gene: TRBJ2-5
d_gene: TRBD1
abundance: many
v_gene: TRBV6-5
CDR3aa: CASSFTGVRETQYF
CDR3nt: TGTGCCAGCAGTTTCACAGGGGTACGGGAGACCCAGTACTTC

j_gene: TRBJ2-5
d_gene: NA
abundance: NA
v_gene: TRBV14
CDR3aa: CASSQVIAYQETQYF
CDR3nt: TGTGCCAGCAGCCAAGTCATCGCGTACCAAGAGACCCAGTACTTC

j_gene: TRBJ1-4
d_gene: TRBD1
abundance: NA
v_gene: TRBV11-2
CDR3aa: CASSQEQGAYNEKLFF
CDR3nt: TGCGCCAGCAGCCAAGAACAGGGGGCTTATAATGAAAAACTGTTTTTT

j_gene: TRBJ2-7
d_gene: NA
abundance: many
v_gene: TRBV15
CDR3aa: CATSRPPGTTVPYEQYF
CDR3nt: TGTGCCACCAGCAGACCCCCCGGGACAACGGTCCCCTACGAGCAGTACTTC

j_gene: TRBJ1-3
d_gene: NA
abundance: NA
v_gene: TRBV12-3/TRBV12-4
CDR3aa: CASSSPRSGNTIYF
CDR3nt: TGTGCCAGCAGTTCGCCCCGAAGTGGAAACACCATATATTTT

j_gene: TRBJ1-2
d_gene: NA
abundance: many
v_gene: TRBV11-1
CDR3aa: CASSFPGLGGYTF
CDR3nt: TGTGCCAGCAGCTTCCCGGGACTGGGTGGCTACACCTTC

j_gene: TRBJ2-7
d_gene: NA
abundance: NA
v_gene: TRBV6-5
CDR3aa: CASGWGAGSYEQYF
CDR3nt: TGTGCCAGCGGTTGGGGGGCGGGCTCCTACGAGCAGTACTTC

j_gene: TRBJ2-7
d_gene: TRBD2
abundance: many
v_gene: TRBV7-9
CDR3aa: CASSIPSGSLLGYEQYF
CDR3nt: TGTGCCAGCAGCATACCTAGCGGGAGCCTCCTAGGCTACGAGCAGTACTTC